These 18 T cell receptor beta chains came from one sample sequenced in a study of blood T cells in healthy people across ages. The authors ran a second PCR of roughly 6 to 12 cycles using a sample-barcoded 5' primer and a J-beta primer mix. Each CDR3 protein gets one entry after TCRdb re-called the 5' RACE reads with MiXCR. This sample carries approximately 350,000 distinct CDR3 sequences, 50% to 60% of them seen once, and the ten largest clones take 45% to 65%. Sequenced material: blood. These receptor sequences come from a man aged 55 to 70 in good health.

This clonotype was observed once. The CDR3 coding sequence is TGTGCCAGCAGCCAAGCTTCCGGGGCGCGGATTCAAACAGATACGCAGTATTTT. It encodes CASSQASGARIQTDTQYF. The chain is built from TRBV4-2 and TRBJ2-3, with D possibly called TRBD1 or TRBD2 (5 bases each). Germline lookup yields CDR1 LGHNA and CDR2 YNFKEQ. The CDR3 loop spans 18 amino acids. Deletions cut 1 base from V and 3 bases from J, with 20 bases between.

This chain links TRBV9 with TRBJ2-7, with 10 bases lining up with TRBD2. Germline V gene lookup returns CDR1 SGDLS and CDR2 YYNGEE. The CDR3 is made up of 15 amino acids. With 3 bases clipped from V and 2 bases from J, the junction kept 5 bases outside the gene matches. This CDR3 reads CASSARTSGPYEQYF. The CDR3 nucleotides are TGTGCCAGCAGCGCTAGGACTAGCGGTCCCTACGAGCAGTACTTC.

This clonotype was picked up a small number of times. This chain links TRBV11-3 with TRBJ1-2; D gene uncertain. Germline V gene sequence: CDR1 SGHNT, CDR2 YENEEA. Deletions cut 8 bases from V and 8 bases from J, with 12 bases between. The CDR3 extends over 11 amino acids. The CDR3 DNA follows: TGTGCCAGCCGGTTTGCGGAGGGCTACACCTTC. This encodes CASRFAEGYTF. The whole variable domain, filled in from reference TRBV11-3 and TRBJ1-2, reads EAGVVQSPRYKIIEKKQPVAFWCNPISGHNTLYWYLQNLGQGPELLIRYENEEAVDDSQLPKDRFSAERLKGVDSTLKIQPAELGDSAVYLCASRFAEGYTFGSGTRLTVV.

The rearrangement joins TRBV6-5 to TRBJ1-1, with D hard to call. The CDR3 has 11 residues. V was shortened by 7 bases and J by 2 bases, with 5 bases between the two germline ends. Germline V CDR1 and CDR2: MNHEY, SVGAGI. The CDR3 bases are TGTGCCAGCATCTACAACACTGAAGCTTTCTTT. Encoded protein: CASIYNTEAFF.

The chain combines TRBV18 with TRBJ1-2; D is ambiguous. The germline V gene has CDR1 KGHSH and CDR2 LQKENI. Trimming shortened V by 0 bases and J by 8 bases, and 10 bases separated the two germline ends. This CDR3 is built from 13 residues. The CDR3 nucleotides read TGTGCCAGCTCACCACCTAGAAGGTGGGGCTACACCTTC. Translation: CASSPPRRWGYTF.

This clonotype was seen only a few times. This rearrangement joins TRBV20-1 to TRBJ2-3; no clear D. Trimming removed 2 bases from V and 6 bases from J, with 9 bases in between. The germline V gene encodes CDR1 DFQATT and CDR2 SNEGSKA (reference sequence). The CDR3 has 12 residues. CDR3 amino acids: CSARPQSDTQYF. CDR3 nucleotide sequence: TGCAGTGCTAGACCCCAATCTGATACGCAGTATTTT.

The rearrangement links TRBV12-3 or TRBV12-4 to TRBJ2-5; tentatively, D is TRBD1 or TRBD2 (5 bases each). Deletions cut 6 bases from V and 4 bases from J, with 21 bases between. This CDR3 is 16 amino acids long. The CDR3 loop reads CASSPGPARGAETQYF. CDR3 nucleotide sequence: TGTGCCAGCAGCCCAGGACCAGCCCGAGGGGCAGAGACCCAGTACTTC.

The gene calls are TRBV3-1 and TRBJ2-3, with D uncertain. Trimming stripped 2 bases from V and 3 bases from J, with 12 bases between. In germline, CDR1 is LGHDT, CDR2 YNNKEL (reference sequence). The CDR3 covers 15 residues. CDR3 sequence: CASSQSPVPTDTQYF. The DNA for the CDR3 is TGTGCCAGCAGCCAATCGCCAGTACCTACAGATACGCAGTATTTT.

This chain connects TRBV7-2 to TRBJ2-1; D remains ambiguous. The CDR3 is made up of 15 amino acids. V was trimmed by 4 bases and J by 0 bases, leaving 10 bases between them. The V gene's germline CDR1 is SGHTA and CDR2 FQGNSA. In DNA form, the CDR3 reads TGTGCCAGCAGCTCTGATTCTGGCTCCTACAATGAGCAGTTCTTC. Translation gives CASSSDSGSYNEQFF.

This clonotype was recorded a few times. This chain uses TRBV4-3 with TRBJ2-1; 11 bases match TRBD2. This CDR3 spans 18 amino acids. The J segment lost 3 bases and the V segment lost 3 bases, leaving 10 bases of the junction unmatched. Germline-derived CDR1 and CDR2 are LGHNA and YSLEER. The CDR3 reads CASSQRLSGTSGYNEQFF. In DNA, the CDR3 is TGCGCCAGCAGCCAGAGGTTATCCGGGACTAGCGGCTACAATGAGCAGTTCTTC.

This clonotype was counted a single time. CDR3 amino acids: CASSVRDSEYNEQFF. The CDR3 DNA sequence: TGTGCCAGCAGCGTACGGGACTCGGAATACAATGAGCAGTTCTTC. The V gene is TRBV9, the J gene TRBJ2-1, with TRBD2 as a possible D gene (6 bases). Germline V gene data show CDR1 as SGDLS and CDR2 as YYNGEE. This CDR3 comprises 15 residues. V shed 1 base and J shed 4 bases, with 12 bases lying between them.

The chain couples TRBV4-2 to TRBJ2-3, with D tentatively TRBD1 (7 bases). The germline V gene encodes CDR1 LGHNA and CDR2 YNFKEQ. The ends were cut back, 4 bases at V and 3 bases at J, with 17 bases in the middle. This CDR3 has 16 residues. In nucleotides, the CDR3 is TGTGCCAGCAGCCCTACTTCCAGGGGGGTGACAGATACGCAGTATTTT. This translates into CASSPTSRGVTDTQYF.

This clonotype turned up a few times. The genes are TRBV18 and TRBJ2-4, with D unresolved. Germline V lookup: CDR1 KGHSH, CDR2 LQKENI. Trimming shortened V by 2 bases and J by 8 bases, and 4 bases separated the two germline ends. The CDR3 covers 11 residues. CDR3 bases: TGTGCCAGCTCACCAGAGGACATTCAGTACTTC. Translation gives CASSPEDIQYF.

Only a few counts were recorded for this clonotype. V gene TRBV20-1 combines with J gene TRBJ1-4, with 7 bases identical to TRBD1. Germline CDR1 DFQATT, CDR2 SNEGSKA (reference sequence). Trimming removed 3 bases from V and 4 bases from J; junction bases left unmatched: 8. There are 15 residues in the CDR3. For the CDR3, the DNA is TGCAGTGCTAGTCCCGGGACAGCATTTAATGAAAAACTGTTTTTT. Amino acids: CSASPGTAFNEKLFF.

In this sample, this clonotype turned up a few times. The chain links TRBV11-2 to TRBJ2-3; D possibly uses TRBD1 or TRBD2 (6 bases each). Trimming pared 7 bases from V and 2 bases from J, leaving 13 bases between. Germline-derived CDR1 and CDR2 are SGHAT and FQNNGV. CDR3 length equals 14 residues. CDR3 sequence: CASIMGGPTDTQYF. The CDR3, as DNA: TGTGCCAGCATCATGGGGGGCCCCACAGATACGCAGTATTTT.

As for this clonotype: This may stem from a read error, because a much larger clone lies one nucleotide away. The CDR3 protein is CASSLSPSSRDGYEQFF. The CDR3 DNA sequence: TGTGCCAGCAGCTTAAGCCCCTCGAGCCGGGACGGCTACGAGCAGTTCTTC. The rearrangement uses TRBV11-2 and TRBJ2-1; D might be TRBD1 or TRBD2, each matching 5 bases. Per the germline V gene, CDR1 is SGHAT and CDR2 is FQNNGV. This CDR3 region has 17 residues. V lost 2 bases and J 10 bases, leaving 24 bases between the germline ends.

The rearrangement uses TRBV28 and TRBJ2-3; D may be TRBD2 (5 bases). CDR1 is MDHEN and CDR2 is SYDVKM in the germline V gene. The CDR3 covers 14 residues. V gave up 6 bases and J gave up 6 bases, with 16 bases separating them. CDR3 nucleotides: TGTGCCAGCAGCTCTGGGCCGGAGGCCGATACGCAGTATTTT. It translates to CASSSGPEADTQYF.

The chain recombines TRBV20-1 with TRBJ2-7, with no clear D. The CDR3 totals 13 residues. CDR1 and CDR2 (germline): DFQATT, SNEGSKA (reference sequence). The V gene lost 3 bases and the J gene lost 3 bases, with 12 bases spanning the gap. The CDR3 DNA follows: TGCAGTGCTAGTGTTTCCCAGATCTACGAGCAGTACTTC. The encoded protein is CSASVSQIYEQYF.